A selection of T cell receptor beta chains follows, all from one sample in a study of PD-1 blockade in mismatch repair-deficient tumors. Sequenced by immunoSEQ multiplex PCR; TCRdb stores in-frame clones only, minus some. The table shows 80,000 to 130,000 clones, with 82% occurring only once. Here the sequenced sample was peripheral blood, taken approximately 35 weeks after starting pembrolizumab. The receptors stem from an adult with mismatch repair-deficient cancer. The CDR3 runs from the conserved cysteine through the conserved F or W. Each record gives: J gene, D gene, V gene, clone size, CDR3 DNA, CDR3 protein. A D gene is named only where the DNA matches it firmly. The size of a clone is reported for some rows only, either as once, few or many, or as a class for expanded clones.

J: TRBJ1-2
D: TRBD1
V: TRBV19
size: .
DNA: TGTGCCAGTTCGGACAGGGGCTATGGCTACACCTTC
CDR3: CASSDRGYGYTF

J: TRBJ1-2
D: .
V: TRBV7-9
size: .
DNA: TGTGCCAGCAGCTTAATCCGAGGGGATGGCTACACCTTC
CDR3: CASSLIRGDGYTF

J: TRBJ2-7
D: .
V: TRBV11-3
size: .
DNA: TGTGCCAGCAGCCCCCCCGGCTTGCCCTCCTACGAGCAGTACTTC
CDR3: CASSPPGLPSYEQYF

J: TRBJ2-7
D: TRBD2
V: TRBV13
size: .
DNA: TGTGCCAGCAGCTTCGGAGGACTAGCGGGAGGGCCTTACCCCTACGAGCAGTACTTC
CDR3: CASSFGGLAGGPYPYEQYF

J: TRBJ1-5
D: .
V: TRBV29-1
size: .
DNA: TGCAGCGTTGTTGAGGGGGTCGATCAGCCCCAGCATTTT
CDR3: CSVVEGVDQPQHF

J: TRBJ2-1
D: .
V: TRBV7-2
size: once
DNA: TGTGCCAGCAGCCCCAGCCTATACAATGAGCAGTTCTTC
CDR3: CASSPSLYNEQFF

J: TRBJ1-3
D: .
V: TRBV6-1
size: .
DNA: TGTGCCAGCAGTCCCAGGGACTTCTCTGGAAACACCATATATTTT
CDR3: CASSPRDFSGNTIYF

J: TRBJ2-5
D: .
V: TRBV5-1
size: .
DNA: TGCGCCAGCAGCTTGGGGCCCGAAGAGACCCAGTACTTC
CDR3: CASSLGPEETQYF

J: TRBJ2-7
D: TRBD2
V: TRBV5-4
size: few
DNA: TGTGCCAGCAGCTTGGGACGGGAGGGCGAGCAGTACTTC
CDR3: CASSLGREGEQYF

J: TRBJ2-3
D: .
V: TRBV27
size: .
DNA: TGTGCCAGCACCCCAATGGCAGCCCCCACAGATACGCAGTATTTT
CDR3: CASTPMAAPTDTQYF

J: TRBJ1-2
D: .
V: TRBV6-5
size: .
DNA: TGTGCCAGCAGCTCTGGACAGAACTATGGCTACACCTTC
CDR3: CASSSGQNYGYTF

J: TRBJ1-2
D: TRBD1
V: TRBV5-1
size: .
DNA: TGCGCCAGCAGACGGGGACAGGGCTTAAACTATGGCTACACCTTC
CDR3: CASRRGQGLNYGYTF

J: TRBJ2-7
D: .
V: TRBV7-3
size: .
DNA: TGTGCCAGCAGCTTGGAGGGGTACGTGCAGTACTTC
CDR3: CASSLEGYVQYF

J: TRBJ2-3
D: .
V: TRBV6-6
size: .
DNA: TGTGCCGGCAAAGGCGGGATGTGGGATACGCAGTATTTT
CDR3: CAGKGGMWDTQYF

J: TRBJ1-4
D: .
V: TRBV9
size: many
DNA: TGTGCCAGCAGCGGACCCGGGACTAGGGGGGAAAAACTGTTTTTT
CDR3: CASSGPGTRGEKLFF

J: TRBJ2-1
D: .
V: TRBV15
size: once
DNA: TGTGCCACCAGCAGAGGTACCGGGCCATACAATGAGCAGTTCTTC
CDR3: CATSRGTGPYNEQFF

J: TRBJ1-2
D: .
V: TRBV18
size: .
DNA: TGTGCCAGCTCACCGGACAGTCCCCGGGATGGCTACACCTTC
CDR3: CASSPDSPRDGYTF

J: TRBJ1-2
D: TRBD1
V: TRBV7-9
size: .
DNA: TGTGCCAGCAGCCAGACAGGGACCAAAGGCTACACCTTC
CDR3: CASSQTGTKGYTF

J: TRBJ1-1
D: .
V: TRBV19
size: once
DNA: TGTGCCAGTACAACAGGGATCACTGAAGCTTTCTTT
CDR3: CASTTGITEAFF

J: TRBJ1-2
D: .
V: TRBV5-1
size: once
DNA: TGCGCCAGCAGCCCGCCGACAGGAGCTAACTATGGCTACACCTTC
CDR3: CASSPPTGANYGYTF

J: TRBJ2-5
D: .
V: TRBV5-4
size: .
DNA: TGTGCCAGCAGCTTGACGTCCGGAGGGGAGACCCAGTACTTC
CDR3: CASSLTSGGETQYF

J: TRBJ2-3
D: .
V: TRBV11-3
size: .
DNA: TGTGCCAGCGCCTTATCCAGGTCGACAGATACGCAGTATTTT
CDR3: CASALSRSTDTQYF

J: TRBJ1-2
D: .
V: TRBV7-9
size: .
DNA: TGTGCCAGCAGCTTAGATCGTGGGGATGGCTACACCTTC
CDR3: CASSLDRGDGYTF

J: TRBJ1-1
D: .
V: TRBV9
size: .
DNA: TGTGCCAGCAGCGTAGATTTTTCCGGGACAATATTAGGTGAAGCTTTCTTT
CDR3: CASSVDFSGTILGEAFF

J: TRBJ2-7
D: TRBD2
V: TRBV14
size: .
DNA: TGTGCCAGCAGCCCCCTCGTGTGGGAGGGATACTACGAGCAGTACTTC
CDR3: CASSPLVWEGYYEQYF

J: TRBJ1-1
D: .
V: TRBV10-1
size: .
DNA: TGCGCCAGCAGTGGATATGGCGCTTTCTTT
CDR3: CASSGYGAFF

J: TRBJ1-2
D: .
V: TRBV2
size: .
DNA: TGTGCCAGCAGTGTGGAGACGATTAGCTACACCTTC
CDR3: CASSVETISYTF

J: TRBJ2-2
D: TRBD1
V: TRBV7-3
size: few
DNA: TGTGCCAGCAGCCTGGGACAGACCGGGGAGCTGTTTTTT
CDR3: CASSLGQTGELFF

J: TRBJ2-7
D: .
V: TRBV19
size: .
DNA: TGTGCCAGTAGTATGGCCGCGAGCTACGAGCAGTACTTC
CDR3: CASSMAASYEQYF

J: TRBJ2-3
D: .
V: TRBV30
size: .
DNA: TGTGCCTGGACCGGGACTTCGTACACAGATACGCAGTATTTT
CDR3: CAWTGTSYTDTQYF

J: TRBJ2-7
D: TRBD2
V: TRBV5-6
size: .
DNA: TGTGCCAGCAGCACGGGGGGCGAGCAGTACTTC
CDR3: CASSTGGEQYF

J: TRBJ2-1
D: .
V: TRBV9
size: .
DNA: TGTGCCAGCAGCTTCACCCTATTGGGCCGAGATGAGCAGTTCTTC
CDR3: CASSFTLLGRDEQFF

J: TRBJ2-1
D: .
V: TRBV2
size: .
DNA: TGTGCCAGCAGCGCCAGTGGACCTTACAATGAGCAGTTCTTC
CDR3: CASSASGPYNEQFF

J: TRBJ1-4
D: .
V: TRBV19
size: .
DNA: TGTGCCAGTAGTATAGGAGGACAGAGGAGGGAAAAACTGTTTTTT
CDR3: CASSIGGQRREKLFF

J: TRBJ2-3
D: .
V: TRBV5-6
size: .
DNA: TGTGCCAGCAGCTTGGCCTTAGCGAGCCGCACAGATACGCAGTATTTT
CDR3: CASSLALASRTDTQYF

J: TRBJ2-7
D: .
V: TRBV11-2
size: .
DNA: TGTGCCAGCAGCTTCTTCTACGAGCAGTACTTC
CDR3: CASSFFYEQYF

J: TRBJ1-4
D: .
V: TRBV12-5
size: .
DNA: TGTGCTAGTGGTCCCCCGTCGGGGCATGAAAAACTGTTTTTT
CDR3: CASGPPSGHEKLFF

J: TRBJ1-1
D: .
V: TRBV19
size: few
DNA: TGTGCCAGTAGTATACCCCTAAGGAGAGGTAGAGGGTCCGGGCCTGAAGCTTTCTTT
CDR3: CASSIPLRRGRGSGPEAFF

J: TRBJ2-7
D: .
V: TRBV28
size: .
DNA: TGTGCCAGCACCATCGGTACTTCCTACGAGCAGTACTTC
CDR3: CASTIGTSYEQYF

J: TRBJ2-7
D: TRBD2
V: TRBV18
size: .
DNA: TGTGCCAGCTCACCACCGGCAGGACTAGCGGGGGTCTACGAGCAGTACTTC
CDR3: CASSPPAGLAGVYEQYF